Below, 10 T cell receptor beta chains from the same sample are listed, as sequenced in a study of T cell responses to AZD1222 COVID-19 vaccine. Sequencing used immunoSEQ multiplex PCR; TCRdb keeps in-frame clones, though not all of them. The sample gives approximately 140,000 clones, roughly 90% of which show up once; 1.5% to 2% is in the top ten. Sequenced here: peripheral blood, sampled 28 days after the second AZD1222 dose. Source of these receptors: an adult who received the AZD1222 COVID-19 vaccine.

The chain uses TRBV4-2 and TRBJ2-1; the D gene could be TRBD1 or TRBD2 (5 bases each). Germline V gene data show CDR1 as LGHNA and CDR2 as YNFKEQ. The CDR3 has 19 residues. V was cut by 3 bases and J by 4 bases, with 25 bases left in between. CDR3 in amino acids: CASSQMGTPGTNLYNEQFF. CDR3 nucleotides: TGTGCCAGCAGCCAGATGGGGACGCCGGGTACTAACCTATACAATGAGCAGTTCTTC.

V usage is TRBV7-2 and J usage is TRBJ1-5; 11 bases map to TRBD1. Germline lookup yields CDR1 SGHTA and CDR2 FQGNSA. The CDR3 covers 15 residues. The V gene end was trimmed by 5 bases and the J gene end by 6 bases; junction bases not matched to a gene: 6. The CDR3 spells CASSPGTGGRQPQHF. As DNA, the CDR3 is TGTGCCAGCAGCCCTGGGACAGGGGGTCGTCAGCCCCAGCATTTT.

Here the CDR3 reads CASSLMSGLTGELFF. Here the CDR3 DNA reads TGTGCCAGCAGCTTAATGAGTGGGTTAACCGGGGAGCTGTTTTTT. This chain uses TRBV7-3 with TRBJ2-2; unclear D gene. This CDR3 is 15 amino acids long. Germline V CDR1 and CDR2: SGHTA, FQGTGA. With 1 base removed from V and 5 bases from J, the gap between germline ends came to 11 bases.

Written as DNA, the CDR3 is TGTGCCTGGAGTATTTTAGCGGGAGGGTACAATGAGCAGTTCTTC. This gives the protein CAWSILAGGYNEQFF. This sequence joins TRBV30 and TRBJ2-1; TRBD2 matches 11 bases. This CDR3 spans 15 amino acids. Germline loops: CDR1 GTSNPN, CDR2 SVGIG (reference sequence). With 2 bases clipped from V and 4 bases from J, the junction kept 4 bases outside the gene matches.

The chain combines TRBV4-2 with TRBJ1-6; D is ambiguous. The CDR3 spans 15 residues. Germline V lookup: CDR1 LGHNA, CDR2 YNFKEQ. Deletions cut 0 bases from V and 7 bases from J, with 10 bases between. In nucleotides, the CDR3 is TGTGCCAGCAGCCAAGACCTGGCCAGGAATTCACCCCTCCACTTT. Translating gives CASSQDLARNSPLHF.

This sequence joins TRBV7-9 and TRBJ2-3, with D unclear. Trimming cost V 4 bases and J 9 bases, with 5 bases left between them. The CDR3 covers 10 residues. Germline CDR1 reads SEHNR; CDR2 reads FQNEAQ (reference sequence). CDR3 in DNA: TGTGCCAGCAGCTCTCGGACGCAGTATTTT. The encoded protein is CASSSRTQYF.

The chain carries TRBV10-1 and TRBJ1-3; 9 positions match TRBD1. V dropped 0 bases and J dropped 3; count of bases not matched to a gene: 6. The CDR3 contains 17 residues. Germline V gene lookup returns CDR1 WNHNN and CDR2 SYGVQD (reference sequence). In DNA form, the CDR3 reads TGCGCCAGCAGTGAGTCGGGGACAGGGATCTTTGGAAACACCATATATTTT. It encodes CASSESGTGIFGNTIYF.

The rearrangement links TRBV5-6 to TRBJ1-1; D gene unclear. The CDR3 runs 11 residues. Germline CDR1 SGHDT, CDR2 YYEEEE. The V gene lost 2 bases and the J gene lost 7 bases, with 6 bases spanning the gap. The CDR3 reads CASSLGFEAFF. The DNA of the CDR3 is TGTGCCAGCAGCTTAGGGTTTGAAGCTTTCTTT. The full variable domain, completed using reference TRBV5-6 and TRBJ1-1, is DAGVTQSPTHLIKTRGQQVTLRCSPKSGHDTVSWYQQALGQGPQFIFQYYEEEERQRGNFPDRFSGHQFPNYSSELNVNALLLGDSALYLCASSLGFEAFFGQGTRLTVV.

The rearrangement links TRBV14 to TRBJ2-3; the match to TRBD1 covers 7 bases. The germline V gene encodes CDR1 SGHDN and CDR2 FVKESK. CDR3 size: 15 residues. With V trimmed by 4 bases and J by 0 bases, 4 bases remained unmatched. CDR3: CASSPGGRSTDTQYF. The CDR3 DNA is TGTGCCAGCAGCCCAGGGGGAAGGAGCACAGATACGCAGTATTTT.

This chain joins TRBV30 and TRBJ1-1; no clear D. CDR3 length: 12 residues. Germline values: CDR1 GTSNPN, CDR2 SVGIG (reference sequence). V lost 8 bases and J lost 1, with 11 bases in between. CDR3 region: CARQTENTEAFF. The CDR3 DNA sequence: TGTGCCCGACAAACAGAGAACACTGAAGCTTTCTTT.